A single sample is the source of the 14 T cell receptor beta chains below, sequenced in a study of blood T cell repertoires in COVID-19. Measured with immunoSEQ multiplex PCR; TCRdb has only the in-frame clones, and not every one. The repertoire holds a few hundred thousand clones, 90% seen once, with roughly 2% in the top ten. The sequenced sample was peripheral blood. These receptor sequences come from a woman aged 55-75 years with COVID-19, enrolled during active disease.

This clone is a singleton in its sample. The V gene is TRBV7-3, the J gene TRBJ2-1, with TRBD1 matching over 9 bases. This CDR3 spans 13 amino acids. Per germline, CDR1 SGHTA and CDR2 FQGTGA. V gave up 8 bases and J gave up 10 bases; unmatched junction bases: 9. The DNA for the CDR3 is TGTGCCAGCGCACGGGACAGGGAAGGAGAGCAGTTCTTC. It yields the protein CASARDREGEQFF.

CDR3 residues: CASSFGTGTYGYTF. The CDR3 DNA reads TGTGCCAGCAGCTTTGGGACAGGGACCTATGGCTACACCTTC. V and J are TRBV7-8 and TRBJ1-2; TRBD1 aligns across 9 bases. Germline lookup yields CDR1 SGHVS and CDR2 FQNEAQ. Trimming cost V 3 bases and J 4 bases; bases outside gene matches: 3. The CDR3 is made up of 14 amino acids.

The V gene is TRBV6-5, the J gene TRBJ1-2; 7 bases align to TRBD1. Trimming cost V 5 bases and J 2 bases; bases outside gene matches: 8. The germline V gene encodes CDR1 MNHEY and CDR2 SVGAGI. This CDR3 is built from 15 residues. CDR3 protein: CASSQITGENYGYTF. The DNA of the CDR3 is TGTGCCAGCAGTCAAATAACAGGGGAAAACTATGGCTACACCTTC.

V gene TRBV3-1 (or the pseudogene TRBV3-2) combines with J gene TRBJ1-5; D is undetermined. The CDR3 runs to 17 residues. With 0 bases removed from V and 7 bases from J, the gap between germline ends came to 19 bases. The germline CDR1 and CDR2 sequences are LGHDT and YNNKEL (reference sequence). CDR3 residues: CASSQDGPASTGQPQHF. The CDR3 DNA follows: TGTGCCAGCAGCCAAGATGGTCCGGCCTCGACTGGCCAGCCCCAGCATTTT.

The CDR3 nucleotides are TGTGCCAGCAGCTGGGGGCCGAGGGAGACCCAGTACTTC. The encoded protein is CASSWGPRETQYF. The chain links TRBV6-2 or TRBV6-3 to TRBJ2-5; D might be TRBD1 (6 bases). Trimming left V 6 bases short and J 5 bases short, with 13 bases between. The CDR3 length is 13 residues. Per the germline V gene, CDR1 is MNHEY and CDR2 is SVGEGT.

This chain's CDR3 is CASSFRRGKAFF. In DNA form, the CDR3 reads TGTGCCAGCAGTTTCCGCAGGGGAAAAGCTTTCTTT. This chain links TRBV6-5 with TRBJ1-1; possibly TRBD1 for D (6 bases). V dropped 4 bases and J dropped 9 bases, with 12 bases sitting between them. This CDR3 spans 12 amino acids. Germline V lookup: CDR1 MNHEY, CDR2 SVGAGI.

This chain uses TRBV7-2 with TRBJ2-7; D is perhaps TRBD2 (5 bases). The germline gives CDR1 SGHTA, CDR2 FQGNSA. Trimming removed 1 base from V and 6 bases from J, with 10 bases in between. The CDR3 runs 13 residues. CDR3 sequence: CASSLGAGGEQYF. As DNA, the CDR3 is TGTGCCAGCAGCTTAGGGGCCGGAGGCGAGCAGTACTTC.

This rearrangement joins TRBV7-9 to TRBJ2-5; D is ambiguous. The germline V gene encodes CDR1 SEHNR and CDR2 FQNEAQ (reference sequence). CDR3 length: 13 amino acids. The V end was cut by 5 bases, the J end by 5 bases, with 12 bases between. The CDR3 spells CASSRVERETQYF. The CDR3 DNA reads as TGTGCCAGCAGCCGGGTCGAGAGGGAGACCCAGTACTTC.

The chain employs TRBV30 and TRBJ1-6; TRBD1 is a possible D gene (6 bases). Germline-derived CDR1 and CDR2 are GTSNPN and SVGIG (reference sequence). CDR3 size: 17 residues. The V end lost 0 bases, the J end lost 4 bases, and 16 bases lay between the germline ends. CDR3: CAWSVHQGSWYNSPLHF. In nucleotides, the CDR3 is TGTGCCTGGAGTGTACACCAGGGGAGTTGGTATAATTCACCCCTCCACTTT.

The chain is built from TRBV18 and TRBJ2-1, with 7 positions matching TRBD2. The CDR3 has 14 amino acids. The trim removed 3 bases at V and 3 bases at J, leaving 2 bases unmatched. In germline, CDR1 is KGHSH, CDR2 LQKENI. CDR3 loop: CASSPPGGYNEQFF. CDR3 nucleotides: TGTGCCAGCTCACCCCCGGGGGGCTACAATGAGCAGTTCTTC.

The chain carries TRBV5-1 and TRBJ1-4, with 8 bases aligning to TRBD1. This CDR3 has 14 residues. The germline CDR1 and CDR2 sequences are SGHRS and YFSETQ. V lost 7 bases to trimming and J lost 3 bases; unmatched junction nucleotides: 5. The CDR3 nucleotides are TGCGCCAGCGGCTGGACAGGGTCTAATGAAAAACTGTTTTTT. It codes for CASGWTGSNEKLFF.

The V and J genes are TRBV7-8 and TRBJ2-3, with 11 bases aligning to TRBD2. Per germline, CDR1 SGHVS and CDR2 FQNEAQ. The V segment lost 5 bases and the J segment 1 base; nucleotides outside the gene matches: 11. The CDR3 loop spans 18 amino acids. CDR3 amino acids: CASSRVGLAGGRTDTQYF. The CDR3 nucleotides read TGTGCCAGCAGCCGCGTGGGGCTAGCGGGGGGTCGCACAGATACGCAGTATTTT.

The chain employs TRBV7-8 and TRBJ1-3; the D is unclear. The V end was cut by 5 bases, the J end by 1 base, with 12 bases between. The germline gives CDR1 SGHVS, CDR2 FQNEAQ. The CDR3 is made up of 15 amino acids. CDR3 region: CASSPNSGSGNTIYF. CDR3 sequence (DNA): TGTGCCAGCAGCCCAAACTCGGGGTCTGGAAACACCATATATTTT.

CDR3 loop: CASSTLGQGAGYTF. The CDR3 DNA follows: TGTGCCAGCAGCACTTTGGGACAGGGGGCGGGCTACACCTTC. V usage is TRBV11-2 and J usage is TRBJ1-2; 12 bases match TRBD1. V was clipped by 5 bases and J by 8 bases; unmatched bases: 6. The CDR3 is 14 residues long. The germline CDR1 and CDR2 sequences are SGHAT and FQNNGV.